These 27 T cell receptor beta chains were sequenced from one sample in a study of beta chain features in type 1 diabetes. Study conclusions and caveats: Moderately but significantly shorter TCRB CDR3s were found in Type 1 diabetes patients in all four CD4+ subsets.

These TCRs are of unknown antigen specificity. The sequenced template was cDNA made from the entire isolated RNA. The repertoire was sequenced with immunoSEQ multiplex PCR; TCRdb's copy has only in-frame clones and lacks some. The table shows more than 250,000 clones, with roughly 15% occurring only once. The sequenced sample was naive CD4+ T cells from blood. The source of these receptors is a man aged 18-30 years with type 1 diabetes.

The chain joins TRBV27 to TRBJ1-2, with D maybe TRBD1 (6 bases). This CDR3 has 15 amino acids. CDR1 MNHEY and CDR2 SMNVEV come from the germline V gene (reference sequence). Between the trimmed V and J ends, which lost 2 bases and 6 bases, there was a span of 16 bases. CDR3 region: CASSLEGRGQDGYTF. CDR3 in DNA: TGTGCCAGCAGTTTAGAGGGCAGGGGTCAGGATGGCTACACCTTC.

This clone was observed a handful of times. The chain recombines TRBV6-1 with TRBJ2-1, with 11 bases that match TRBD1. The CDR3 sequence is 17 residues long. The germline V gene encodes CDR1 MNHNS and CDR2 SASEGT. The trim removed 4 bases at V and 8 bases at J, leaving 13 bases unmatched. DNA for the CDR3: TGTGCCAGCAGTGCACCCCCGCCGCGGACAGGGGGCTATGAGCAGTTCTTC. It translates to CASSAPPPRTGGYEQFF.

The chain links TRBV28 to TRBJ1-2; 8 bases fit TRBD1. The CDR3 contains 13 residues. Germline V gene data show CDR1 as MDHEN and CDR2 as SYDVKM. The junction had 4 bases not matched to a gene; V was cut back by 5 bases and J by 5 bases. The CDR3 protein is CASSRTGPYGYTF. DNA of the CDR3: TGTGCCAGCAGTCGGACAGGGCCGTATGGCTACACCTTC.

The table lists this clone with many counts. V and J are TRBV4-3 and TRBJ1-5; D uncertain. Germline V gives CDR1 LGHNA, CDR2 YSLEER. This CDR3 has 13 residues. Trimming removed 4 bases at V and 4 bases at J, with 8 bases between. The CDR3 protein is CASSRTFNQPQHF. CDR3 DNA sequence: TGCGCCAGCAGCCGGACTTTTAATCAGCCCCAGCATTTT.

This clone was seen more than once but under ten times. DNA for the CDR3: TGCGCCAGCAGCTTGGAATCTCAGGGCTGGGATGAAAAACTGTTTTTT. As protein: CASSLESQGWDEKLFF. V usage is TRBV5-1 and J usage is TRBJ1-4; weak D call: TRBD1 (5 bases). Trimming left V 0 bases short and J 6 bases short, with 15 bases between. Germline V gene sequence: CDR1 SGHRS, CDR2 YFSETQ. The CDR3 totals 16 residues.

The V gene is TRBV28, the J gene TRBJ2-7; TRBD1 is a possible D gene (6 bases). There are 15 residues in the CDR3. The germline V gene encodes CDR1 MDHEN and CDR2 SYDVKM. V lost 6 bases, J lost 1 base, and 16 bases lay in between. The CDR3 loop is CASSSQGTASYEQYF. CDR3 coding DNA: TGTGCCAGCAGCTCTCAGGGGACGGCTTCCTACGAGCAGTACTTC.

The rearrangement uses TRBV2 and TRBJ2-3; TRBD2 agrees at 7 bases. Trimming removed 4 bases from V and 1 base from J; junction bases left unmatched: 2. Germline assignment: CDR1 SNHLY and CDR2 FYNNEI. This CDR3 comprises 14 residues. The CDR3 sequence: CASSVAGGTDTQYF. CDR3 coding DNA: TGTGCCAGCAGTGTTGCGGGGGGCACAGATACGCAGTATTTT.

J is TRBJ2-3 and V is TRBV29-1; TRBD2 matches 12 bases. CDR3 length equals 17 residues. V was clipped by 3 bases and J by 0 bases; unmatched bases: 7. Germline V gene lookup returns CDR1 SQVTM and CDR2 ANQGSEA. CDR3 residues: CSVDVGLAGGSTDTQYF. In DNA, the CDR3 is TGCAGCGTTGACGTCGGGCTAGCGGGAGGGAGCACAGATACGCAGTATTTT.

This sequence joins TRBV7-2 and TRBJ1-2; possible D gene TRBD1, 5 bases. Germline CDR1 SGHTA, CDR2 FQGNSA. The CDR3 extends over 16 amino acids. Trimming took off 4 bases at V and 0 bases at J, with 15 bases between the two ends. CDR3 amino acids: CASSWTRGTSNYGYTF. The DNA for the CDR3 is TGTGCCAGCAGCTGGACCCGGGGGACGTCTAACTATGGCTACACCTTC.

In this sample, this clone turned up a few times. The gene calls are TRBV7-9 and TRBJ2-5, with TRBD2 matching over 16 bases. Germline lookup yields CDR1 SEHNR and CDR2 FQNEAQ (reference sequence). CDR3 size: 18 residues. Trimming cost V 6 bases and J 3 bases; bases outside gene matches: 10. CDR3 loop: CASSYGTSGRAGEETQYF. DNA of the CDR3: TGTGCCAGCAGTTACGGGACTAGCGGGAGGGCCGGGGAAGAGACCCAGTACTTC.

This clone was seen a few times. CDR3 DNA sequence: TGCGCCAGCAGCCACCGAGGGGGGGCTGGCTACACCTTC. Translated: CASSHRGGAGYTF. V usage is TRBV4-3 and J usage is TRBJ1-2; a weak D match, TRBD1 (6 bases). Germline CDR1 is LGHNA and CDR2 is YSLEER. There are 13 residues in the CDR3. Trimming took off 3 bases at V and 7 bases at J, with 12 bases between the two ends.

The chain carries TRBV5-1 and TRBJ2-5, with 7 positions matching TRBD2. Trimming removed 5 bases from V and 1 base from J; junction bases left unmatched: 5. The germline V gene encodes CDR1 SGHRS and CDR2 YFSETQ. The CDR3 is made up of 14 amino acids. Here the CDR3 reads CASRESGAQETQYF. The DNA of the CDR3 is TGCGCCAGCAGAGAAAGCGGGGCCCAAGAGACCCAGTACTTC.

The chain has TRBV30 and TRBJ1-3, with D possibly TRBD1 on 5 matching bases. The CDR3 has 13 residues. Germline values: CDR1 GTSNPN, CDR2 SVGIG (reference sequence). V shed 8 bases and J shed 2 bases, with 13 bases lying between them. CDR3 sequence reads: CAGGQGPGNTIYF. As DNA, the CDR3 is TGTGCCGGAGGGCAGGGACCTGGAAACACCATATATTTT.

This clone appeared a few times. The rearrangement uses TRBV7-2 and TRBJ2-2, with 8 nucleotides matching TRBD2. From germline, CDR1 is SGHTA and CDR2 FQGNSA. This CDR3 spans 17 amino acids. Trimming at V came to 3 bases and at J to 3 bases, leaving 9 bases not matched to a gene. The CDR3 is CASSLLGGRLDTGELFF. In DNA, the CDR3 is TGTGCCAGCAGCTTGTTAGGCGGGAGGTTGGACACCGGGGAGCTGTTTTTT.

J is TRBJ2-1 and V is TRBV9, with 9 bases lining up with TRBD2. The germline gives CDR1 SGDLS, CDR2 YYNGEE. V lost 0 bases, J lost 10 bases, and 14 bases stayed unmatched. This CDR3 is built from 17 residues. The CDR3 here is CASSVALSSGTSGEQFF. The CDR3, as DNA: TGTGCCAGCAGCGTAGCCCTATCTAGCGGGACCTCCGGGGAGCAGTTCTTC. Filled out from reference TRBV9 and TRBJ2-1, the complete variable domain reads DSGVTQTPKHLITATGQRVTLRCSPRSGDLSVYWYQQSLDQGLQFLIQYYNGEERAKGNILERFSAQQFPDLHSELNLSSLELGDSALYFCASSVALSSGTSGEQFFGPGTRLTVL.

The CDR3 sequence is CAWSVGSRETQYF. In DNA form, the CDR3 reads TGTGCCTGGAGTGTAGGGAGCAGGGAGACCCAGTACTTC. The J gene is TRBJ2-5, the V gene TRBV30; TRBD2 might be the D (5 bases). The CDR3 has 13 residues. V was pared by 0 bases and J by 5 bases, with 10 bases between. Germline V CDR1 and CDR2: GTSNPN, SVGIG (reference sequence).

V and J are TRBV6-5 and TRBJ2-5; 7 bases map to TRBD2. Trimming took 5 bases from V and 5 from J; bases not matched to a gene: 5. This CDR3 is built from 13 residues. CDR1 is MNHEY, CDR2 SVGAGI, per germline. The CDR3 spells CASSQVGGETQYF. CDR3 in DNA: TGTGCCAGCAGTCAGGTGGGGGGGGAGACCCAGTACTTC.

The chain combines TRBV10-3 with TRBJ2-1; 9 bases align to TRBD1. The V gene's germline CDR1 is ENHRY and CDR2 SYGVKD. The CDR3 totals 15 residues. V dropped 2 bases and J dropped 6; count of bases not matched to a gene: 5. The CDR3, as DNA: TGTGCCATCAGTGAGAGGACAGGGGCTGTCAATGAGCAGTTCTTC. Translation: CAISERTGAVNEQFF.

This clone came up many times. The gene calls are TRBV7-9 and TRBJ2-7; no clear D gene. Trimming pared 3 bases from V and 5 bases from J, leaving 5 bases between. Germline V gives CDR1 SEHNR, CDR2 FQNEAQ (reference sequence). The CDR3 runs to 11 residues. The CDR3 DNA follows: TGTGCCAGCAGCTTTGAGCACGAGCAGTACTTC. Translating gives CASSFEHEQYF. Full variable domain (missing parts from reference TRBV7-9 and TRBJ2-7): DTGVSQNPRHKITKRGQNVTFRCDPISEHNRLYWYRQTLGQGPEFLTYFQNEAQLEKSRLLSDRFSAERPKGSFSTLEIQRTEQGDSAMYLCASSFEHEQYFGPGTRLTVT.

This clone was picked up a small number of times. The chain joins TRBV2 to TRBJ2-1, with 8 bases identical to TRBD1. Germline values: CDR1 SNHLY, CDR2 FYNNEI. Trimming cost V 4 bases and J 5 bases; bases outside gene matches: 7. The length of the CDR3 is 15 residues. CDR3: CASSAWTGHNNEQFF. CDR3 DNA: TGTGCCAGCAGTGCGTGGACAGGGCACAACAATGAGCAGTTCTTC.

CDR3 coding DNA: TGTGCCAGCAGTTCGGCAGAACTGATAACGGGGGTGGGGGAGACCCAGTACTTC. Its translation is CASSSAELITGVGETQYF. V and J are TRBV28 and TRBJ2-5, with D possibly TRBD2 on 6 matching bases. V was clipped by 4 bases and J by 5 bases, with 26 bases between them. This CDR3 has 18 residues. Germline CDR1 reads MDHEN; CDR2 reads SYDVKM.

Only a few counts were recorded for this clone. The chain links TRBV28 to TRBJ2-1; weak D call: TRBD2 (5 bases). The CDR3 is 13 amino acids. Per germline, CDR1 MDHEN and CDR2 SYDVKM. V gave up 3 bases and J gave up 7 bases, with 10 bases separating them. The CDR3 loop is CASSFSVVNEQFF. CDR3 bases: TGTGCCAGCAGTTTTAGCGTCGTAAATGAGCAGTTCTTC.

V gene TRBV12-2 combines with J gene TRBJ2-1; the table's D gene call, TRBD2, was not cross checked with the DNA. TRBV12-2 is recorded as a pseudogene. There are 18 residues in the CDR3. The CDR3 DNA follows: TGTGCAAGTCGCTTACCTGGACTAGCGGGAGTCGTCCACAATGAGCAGTTCTTC. Amino acids: CASRLPGLAGVVHNEQFF.

This clone was found a few times. The rearrangement links TRBV11-2 to TRBJ2-2, with 8 positions matching TRBD1. This CDR3 spans 12 amino acids. Germline lookup yields CDR1 SGHAT and CDR2 FQNNGV. The V and J ends lost 5 bases and 14 bases, in that order; junction bases with no gene match: 7. CDR3 coding DNA: TGTGCCAGCAGCCCTGACAGGGGAACCCTGTTTTTT. Translating gives CASSPDRGTLFF.

The V gene is TRBV7-9, the J gene TRBJ2-5; D remains unclear. V was shortened by 2 bases and J by 5 bases, with 21 bases between the two germline ends. CDR1 is SEHNR and CDR2 is FQNEAQ in the germline V gene (reference sequence). This CDR3 has 17 amino acids. The CDR3: CASSLLPWAASGETQYF. The CDR3 DNA follows: TGTGCCAGCAGCTTACTTCCGTGGGCAGCCTCTGGGGAGACCCAGTACTTC. Full variable domain (remainder filled in from reference TRBV7-9 and TRBJ2-5): DTGVSQNPRHKITKRGQNVTFRCDPISEHNRLYWYRQTLGQGPEFLTYFQNEAQLEKSRLLSDRFSAERPKGSFSTLEIQRTEQGDSAMYLCASSLLPWAASGETQYFGPGTRLLVL.

The genes are TRBV5-4 and TRBJ2-3; D gene unclear. The CDR3 is 13 residues long. The germline gives CDR1 SGHNT, CDR2 YYREEE (reference sequence). Trimming pared 4 bases from V and 0 bases from J, leaving 6 bases between. Here the CDR3 DNA reads TGTGCCAGCAGCCTCTCTAGCACAGATACGCAGTATTTT. Translating gives CASSLSSTDTQYF.

This clone appeared a few times. The chain employs TRBV4-2 and TRBJ1-1; D not resolved. CDR1 and CDR2 (germline): LGHNA, YNFKEQ. This CDR3 comprises 15 residues. V lost 1 base, J lost 1 base, and 10 bases lay in between. CDR3 region: CASSQAEGANTEAFF. CDR3 DNA: TGTGCCAGCAGCCAAGCGGAGGGCGCGAACACTGAAGCTTTCTTT.